The 17 T cell receptor beta chains in this list originate from one sample, sequenced in a study of spatial heterogeneity in lung cancer. Time point in this sample: blood at routine non-recurrence follow-up after resection. The authors sequenced whole RNA from tumor, nontumor lung or frozen PBMC without sorting. TCRdb re-analysed the 5' RACE reads in MiXCR, keeping a single row per CDR3 protein. The sample comprises fewer than 60,000 distinct CDR3 sequences, roughly 7.4% of which are singletons, and roughly 35% rests with the top ten. The sequenced sample was PBMCs, obtained at follow-up. These receptors were taken from a female donor with early-stage non-small cell lung cancer.

This clonotype was recorded many times. V gene TRBV29-1 combines with J gene TRBJ1-1; D remains unclear. Between the trimmed V and J ends, which lost 8 bases and 3 bases, there was a span of 16 bases. The V gene's germline CDR1 is SQVTM and CDR2 ANQGSEA. The CDR3 spans 13 residues. This chain's CDR3 is CSSQRAPDTEAFF. In DNA, the CDR3 is TGCAGCTCCCAGAGGGCGCCGGACACTGAAGCTTTCTTT.

At least ten counts were recorded for this clonotype. The genes are TRBV5-8 and TRBJ1-2; a weak D match, TRBD1 (6 bases). Germline CDR1 reads SGHTS; CDR2 reads YDEGEE. The CDR3 has 12 residues. Between the trimmed V and J ends, which lost 6 bases and 6 bases, there was a span of 12 bases. The CDR3 reads CASMRGGHGYTF. DNA of the CDR3: TGTGCCAGCATGAGAGGGGGTCATGGCTACACCTTC.

This clonotype was picked up many times. CDR3 residues: CASRVDLGGYTF. CDR3 in DNA: TGTGCCAGCAGGGTGGACCTGGGGGGCTACACCTTC. The chain couples TRBV2 to TRBJ1-2; D is unresolved. Germline CDR1 reads SNHLY; CDR2 reads FYNNEI. Trimming stripped 6 bases from V and 8 bases from J, with 13 bases between. The length of the CDR3 is 12 residues. Combining the CDR3 with reference TRBV2 and TRBJ1-2 gives the whole variable domain EPEVTQTPSHQVTQMGQEVILRCVPISNHLYFYWYRQILGQKVEFLVSFYNNEISEKSEIFDDQFSVERPDGSNFTLKIRSTKLEDSAMYFCASRVDLGGYTFGSGTRLTVV.

This clonotype was observed a handful of times. The V gene is TRBV7-2, the J gene TRBJ2-2; D unresolved. Per germline, CDR1 SGHTA and CDR2 FQGNSA. There are 11 residues in the CDR3. The V gene lost 6 bases and the J gene lost 1 base, with 0 bases spanning the gap. The CDR3 DNA is TGTGCCAGCAGGAACACCGGGGAGCTGTTTTTT. It encodes CASRNTGELFF.

The genes are TRBV27 and TRBJ2-4; D is possibly TRBD1 (6 bases). The V end lost 5 bases, the J end lost 2 bases, and 19 bases lay between the germline ends. The CDR3 covers 17 residues. CDR1 is MNHEY and CDR2 is SMNVEV in the germline V gene (reference sequence). CDR3 nucleotides: TGTGCCAGCAGTACCTTCGACAGGTCCCCAACCAAAAACATTCAGTACTTC. Residues: CASSTFDRSPTKNIQYF.

This clonotype was detected a few times. CDR3 protein: CASSGGIQGFQETQYF. The DNA for the CDR3 is TGCGCCAGTTCCGGCGGGATACAGGGCTTCCAAGAGACCCAGTACTTC. The V call is TRBV5-1, the J call TRBJ2-5; either TRBD1 or TRBD2 may fit D (6 bases each). This CDR3 has 16 amino acids. Trimming removed 8 bases from V and 1 base from J, with 21 bases in between. Looked up from germline, CDR1 is SGHRS and CDR2 is YFSETQ.

Many counts were recorded for this clonotype. V usage is TRBV13 and J usage is TRBJ1-1; 7 bases fit TRBD1. Trimming at V came to 3 bases and at J to 5 bases, leaving 6 bases not matched to a gene. CDR3 length: 14 amino acids. Germline CDR1 and CDR2: PRHDT and FYEKMQ (reference sequence). CDR3 protein: CASSLYRGGTEAFF. CDR3 in DNA: TGTGCCAGCAGCTTGTACAGGGGCGGGACTGAAGCTTTCTTT.

This chain joins TRBV5-4 and TRBJ2-7, with 7 bases lining up with TRBD2. The V gene's germline CDR1 is SGHNT and CDR2 YYREEE (reference sequence). V trimming: 3 bases; J trimming: 0 bases; junction bases outside the gene matches: 6. The CDR3 has 15 amino acids. For the CDR3, the DNA is TGTGCCAGCAGCTACAGCGGGGTTAGCTCCTACGAGCAGTACTTC. Protein sequence: CASSYSGVSSYEQYF.

This clonotype was observed many times. V and J are TRBV28 and TRBJ2-3; 9 bases align to TRBD1. From germline, CDR1 is MDHEN and CDR2 SYDVKM. V gave up 6 bases and J gave up 14 bases; unmatched junction bases: 15. The CDR3 has 14 residues. The CDR3 coding sequence is TGTGCCAGCAGACGGGACAGGGCTCCGATAATAACGTATTTT. It is translated as CASRRDRAPIITYF. The whole variable domain, filled in from reference TRBV28 and TRBJ2-3, reads DVKVTQSSRYLVKRTGEKVFLECVQDMDHENMFWYRQDPGLGLRLIYFSYDVKMKEKGDIPEGYSVSREKKERFSLILESASTNQTSMYLCASRRDRAPIITYFGPGTRLTVL.

The V and J genes are TRBV5-1 and TRBJ2-7; D is uncertain. Germline CDR1 reads SGHRS; CDR2 reads YFSETQ. This CDR3 spans 14 amino acids. Trimming shortened V by 0 bases and J by 2 bases, and 9 bases separated the two germline ends. The CDR3, as DNA: TGCGCCAGCAGCTTGGAGGGCAGGACCTACGAGCAGTACTTC. Translated: CASSLEGRTYEQYF.

This rearrangement joins TRBV7-3 to TRBJ1-1, with TRBD1 identical over 8 bases. In germline, CDR1 is SGHTA, CDR2 FQGTGA. The V and J ends lost 2 bases and 10 bases, in that order; junction bases with no gene match: 6. The CDR3 extends over 13 amino acids. Here the CDR3 DNA reads TGTGCCAGCAGCTTAGACTCGCAGGGGGCAGCTTTCTTT. Translated, it gives CASSLDSQGAAFF.

The chain recombines TRBV7-2 with TRBJ2-5; the D call may be TRBD1 or TRBD2 (5 bases each). The germline CDR1 and CDR2 sequences are SGHTA and FQGNSA. With 2 bases removed from V and 2 bases from J, the gap between germline ends came to 12 bases. The CDR3 has 15 amino acids. The CDR3 region has the DNA TGTGCCAGCAGCTTATCTTGGGGGTCTCAAGAGACCCAGTACTTC. This encodes CASSLSWGSQETQYF. Full variable domain (rest looked up from reference TRBV7-2 and TRBJ2-5): GAGVSQSPSNKVTEKGKDVELRCDPISGHTALYWYRQSLGQGLEFLIYFQGNSAPDKSGLPSDRFSAERTGGSVSTLTIQRTQQEDSAVYLCASSLSWGSQETQYFGPGTRLLVL.

This clonotype was observed a handful of times. This chain links TRBV10-3 with TRBJ2-7; maybe TRBD1 (6 bases). Germline V lookup: CDR1 ENHRY, CDR2 SYGVKD. The V end was cut by 3 bases, the J end by 7 bases, with 13 bases between. There are 13 residues in the CDR3. CDR3 DNA: TGTGCCATCAGTGACTTGGGACACAAGGAGCAGTACTTC. This encodes CAISDLGHKEQYF.

V and J are TRBV7-3 and TRBJ2-3; D uncertain. CDR3 length equals 11 residues. Trimming removed 7 bases at V and 5 bases at J, with 7 bases between. Germline V CDR1 and CDR2: SGHTA, FQGTGA. This chain's CDR3 is CASTSGDTQYF. CDR3 coding DNA: TGTGCCAGCACCTCCGGAGATACGCAGTATTTT.

This clonotype was seen many times. CDR3 loop: CASSAIPGGEQFF. As DNA, the CDR3 is TGTGCCAGCAGTGCGATTCCGGGAGGTGAGCAGTTCTTC. J is TRBJ2-1 and V is TRBV2, with 7 bases lining up with TRBD2. From germline, CDR1 is SNHLY and CDR2 FYNNEI. The length of the CDR3 is 13 residues. The junction had 6 bases not matched to a gene; V was cut back by 4 bases and J by 9 bases.

The V call is TRBV7-8, the J call TRBJ1-2; tentative D call: TRBD1 (6 bases). Trimming cost V 4 bases and J 4 bases, with 16 bases left between them. Germline V gene sequence: CDR1 SGHVS, CDR2 FQNEAQ. CDR3 length equals 15 residues. As DNA, the CDR3 is TGTGCCAGCAGCTATCGAAGGACAGAGCTCTATGGCTACACCTTC. This gives the protein CASSYRRTELYGYTF.

In the case of this clonotype: One base away lies a much larger clone, so this may be a sequencing read error. The rearrangement links TRBV4-2 to TRBJ2-3; D is ambiguous. CDR1 is LGHNA and CDR2 is YNFKEQ in the germline V gene. The CDR3 totals 16 residues. Here the CDR3 DNA reads TGTGCCAGCAGCCAAGATCTCTCAGTTGAGGTGGATACGCGGTATTTT. This sequence encodes CASSQDLSVEVDTRYF.